This T cell receptor (beta chain) originates from a study of blood T cell repertoires in COVID-19. The overall study: The samples span acute and convalescent COVID-19 from the United States, Italy and Spain. T cells, B-cell-depleted T cells, or PBMCs supplied cDNA or gDNA.

This table comes from immunoSEQ multiplex PCR, and its TCRdb copy is limited to in-frame clones, with some not included. The repertoire holds roughly 400,000 clones, with about 88% as singletons. Looked up from germline, CDR1 is SQVTM and CDR2 is ANQGSEA. This CDR3 has 14 residues. V was cut by 1 base and J by 2 bases, with 12 bases left in between. Participant ages covered about 18 to 89 years across about two dozen US areas. Sequencing input: PBMCs or T cells enriched from blood (not recorded which). The genes are TRBV29-1 and TRBJ2-7; perhaps TRBD1 as D (7 bases). The sequence derives from a woman younger than 35 who had been exposed to COVID-19. This CDR3 is CSVEGGGGTYEQYF. The CDR3, as DNA: TGCAGCGTTGAAGGTGGAGGGGGCACCTACGAGCAGTACTTC.